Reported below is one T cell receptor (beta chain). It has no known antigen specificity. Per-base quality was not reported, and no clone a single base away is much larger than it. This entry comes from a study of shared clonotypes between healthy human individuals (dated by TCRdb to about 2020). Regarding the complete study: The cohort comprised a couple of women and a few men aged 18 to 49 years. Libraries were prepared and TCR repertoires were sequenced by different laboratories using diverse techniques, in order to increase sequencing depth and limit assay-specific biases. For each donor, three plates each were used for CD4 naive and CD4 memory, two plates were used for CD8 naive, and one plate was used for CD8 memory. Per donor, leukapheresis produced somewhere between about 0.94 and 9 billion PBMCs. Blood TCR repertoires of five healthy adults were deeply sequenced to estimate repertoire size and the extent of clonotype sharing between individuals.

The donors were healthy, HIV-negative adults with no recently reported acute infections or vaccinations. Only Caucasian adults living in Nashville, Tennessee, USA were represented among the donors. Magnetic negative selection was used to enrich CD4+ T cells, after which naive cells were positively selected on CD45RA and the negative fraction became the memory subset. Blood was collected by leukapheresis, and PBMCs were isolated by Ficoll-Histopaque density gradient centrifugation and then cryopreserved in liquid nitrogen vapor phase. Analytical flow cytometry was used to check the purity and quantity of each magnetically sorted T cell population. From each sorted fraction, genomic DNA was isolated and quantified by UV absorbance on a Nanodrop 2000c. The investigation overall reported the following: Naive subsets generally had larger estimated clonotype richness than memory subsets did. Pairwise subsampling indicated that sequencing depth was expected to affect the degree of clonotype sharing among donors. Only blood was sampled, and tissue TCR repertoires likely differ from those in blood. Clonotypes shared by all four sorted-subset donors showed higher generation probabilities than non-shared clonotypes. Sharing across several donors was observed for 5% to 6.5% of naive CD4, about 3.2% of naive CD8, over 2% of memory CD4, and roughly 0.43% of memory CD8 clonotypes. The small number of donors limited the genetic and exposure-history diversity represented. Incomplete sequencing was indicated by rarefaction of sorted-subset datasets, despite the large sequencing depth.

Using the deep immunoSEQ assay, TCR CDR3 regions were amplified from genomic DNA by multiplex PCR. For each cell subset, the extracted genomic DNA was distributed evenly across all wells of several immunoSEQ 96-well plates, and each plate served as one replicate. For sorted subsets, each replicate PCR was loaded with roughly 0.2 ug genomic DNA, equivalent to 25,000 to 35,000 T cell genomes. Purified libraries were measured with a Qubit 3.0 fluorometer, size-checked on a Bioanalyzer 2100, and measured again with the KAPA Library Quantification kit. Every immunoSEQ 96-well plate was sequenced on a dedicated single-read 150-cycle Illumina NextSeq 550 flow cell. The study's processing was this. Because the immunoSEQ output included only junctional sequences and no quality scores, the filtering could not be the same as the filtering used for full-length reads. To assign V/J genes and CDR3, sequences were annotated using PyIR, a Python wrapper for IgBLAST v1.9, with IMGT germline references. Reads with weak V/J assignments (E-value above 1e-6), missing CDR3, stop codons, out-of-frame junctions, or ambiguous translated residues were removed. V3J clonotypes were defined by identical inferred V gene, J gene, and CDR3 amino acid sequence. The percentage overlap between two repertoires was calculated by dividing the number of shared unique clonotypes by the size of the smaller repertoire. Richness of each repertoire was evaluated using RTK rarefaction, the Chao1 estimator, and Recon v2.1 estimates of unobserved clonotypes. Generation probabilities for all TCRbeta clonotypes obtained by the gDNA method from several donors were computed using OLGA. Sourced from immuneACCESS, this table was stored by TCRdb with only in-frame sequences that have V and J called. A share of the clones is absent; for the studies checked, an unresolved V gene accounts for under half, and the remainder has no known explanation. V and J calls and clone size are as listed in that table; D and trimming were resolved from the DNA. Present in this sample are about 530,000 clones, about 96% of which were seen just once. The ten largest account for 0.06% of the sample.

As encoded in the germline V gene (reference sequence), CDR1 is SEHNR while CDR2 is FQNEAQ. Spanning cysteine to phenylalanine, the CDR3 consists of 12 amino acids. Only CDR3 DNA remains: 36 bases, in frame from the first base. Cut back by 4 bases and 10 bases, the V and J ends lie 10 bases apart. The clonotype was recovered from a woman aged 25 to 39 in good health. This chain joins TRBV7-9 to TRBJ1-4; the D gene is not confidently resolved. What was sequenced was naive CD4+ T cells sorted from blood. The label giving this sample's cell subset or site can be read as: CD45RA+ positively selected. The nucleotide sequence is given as TGTGCCAGCAGCTCGGTGTCGGGAAAACTGTTTTTT. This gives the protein CASSSVSGKLFF. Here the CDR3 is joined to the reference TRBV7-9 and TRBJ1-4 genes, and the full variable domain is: DTGVSQNPRHKITKRGQNVTFRCDPISEHNRLYWYRQTLGQGPEFLTYFQNEAQLEKSRLLSDRFSAERPKGSFSTLEIQRTEQGDSAMYLCASSSVSGKLFFGSGTQLSVL.